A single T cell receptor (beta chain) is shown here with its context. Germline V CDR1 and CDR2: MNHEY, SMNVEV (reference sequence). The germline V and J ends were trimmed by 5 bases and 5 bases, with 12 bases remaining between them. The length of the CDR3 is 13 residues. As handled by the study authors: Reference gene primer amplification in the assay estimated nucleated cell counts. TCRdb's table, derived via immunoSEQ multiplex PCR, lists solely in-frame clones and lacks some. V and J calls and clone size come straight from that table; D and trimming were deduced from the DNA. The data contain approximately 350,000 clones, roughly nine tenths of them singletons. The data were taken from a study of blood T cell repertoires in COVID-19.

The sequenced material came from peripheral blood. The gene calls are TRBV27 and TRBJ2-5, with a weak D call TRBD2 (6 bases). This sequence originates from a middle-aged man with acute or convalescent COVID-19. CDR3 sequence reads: CASSEEGHETQYF. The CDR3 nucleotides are TGTGCCAGCAGTGAGGAGGGCCACGAGACCCAGTACTTC.